This TCR beta chain was captured in a study of blood T cell repertoires in COVID-19. In the study overall: From T cells, B-cell-depleted T cells, or PBMCs came the material, which was cDNA or gDNA.

V lost 6 bases to trimming and J lost 7 bases; unmatched junction nucleotides: 9. Per the germline V gene, CDR1 is WSHSY and CDR2 is SAAADI. The length of the CDR3 is 13 residues. TCRdb's table, derived via immunoSEQ multiplex PCR, lists solely in-frame clones and lacks some. The sample has about 80,000 clones, roughly four fifths seen once. The chain joins TRBV10-2 to TRBJ2-7; the match to TRBD1 covers 7 bases. Material for sequencing was peripheral blood. The TCR comes from a man in his 70s with active or convalescent COVID-19. CDR3 amino acids: CASRGQLSEEQYF. The CDR3 nucleotides are TGCGCCAGCAGGGGACAGCTATCTGAAGAGCAGTACTTC.